This T cell receptor (beta chain) was recovered during a study of Graves' ophthalmopathy and Graves' hyperthyroidism. The length of the CDR3 is 18 residues. Germline V gene lookup returns CDR1 MNHNY and CDR2 SVGAGI (reference sequence). Trimming removed 6 bases from V and 0 bases from J; junction bases left unmatched: 10. The TCR beta CDR3 regions underwent amplification from RNA transcripts. HTBI-primed RT-PCR formed the first round, and a multiplex PCR formed the second. TCRdb reprocessed the multiplex PCR reads via MiXCR and lists one record per CDR3 protein. The sample shows more than 550,000 distinct CDR3 sequences, just over 40% of them seen only once. Clinical symptoms, serum thyroxine, TRAb, thyroid ultrasound and orbital computed tomography were relied on for diagnosis. The authors used Ficoll-Paque density gradient centrifugation to separate PBMCs. The input was more than 8 ml of fresh peripheral blood.

This clonotype was seen many times. The chain carries TRBV6-6 and TRBJ1-5; 11 positions agree with TRBD1. Sequenced material: peripheral blood. This sequence originates from an adult man with Graves' ophthalmopathy. CDR3 region: CASRGGQGALYSNQPQHF. The CDR3 bases are TGTGCCAGCAGGGGAGGACAGGGGGCTTTGTATAGCAATCAGCCCCAGCATTTT.